Listed below are T cell receptor beta chains from one sample, sequenced in a study of cytomegalovirus exposure and HLA in healthy donors. TCRdb's table, derived via immunoSEQ multiplex PCR, lists solely in-frame clones and lacks some. The data hold about 160,000 clones, with approximately 78% observed a single time. Sequencing was carried out using PBMCs. Receptors were obtained from a woman between 35 and 50 years old in good health and CMV-seronegative. The CDR3 runs from the conserved cysteine through the conserved F or W. Each record gives: CDR3 protein, J gene, V gene, clone size. The size entry is marked missing in some rows and otherwise reads once, few, many or a size class.

CDR3 protein: CASSLWSGQGGTEAFF
J gene: TRBJ1-1
V gene: TRBV28
clone size: -

CDR3 protein: CASSIRGDTLLNQPQHF
J gene: TRBJ1-5
V gene: TRBV19
clone size: -

CDR3 protein: CASEGSTDTQYF
J gene: TRBJ2-3
V gene: TRBV6-1
clone size: -

CDR3 protein: CSVGGLNTEAFF
J gene: TRBJ1-1
V gene: TRBV29-1
clone size: -

CDR3 protein: CASLGQLYEQYF
J gene: TRBJ2-7
V gene: TRBV6-5
clone size: -

CDR3 protein: CASSRSTGELFF
J gene: TRBJ2-2
V gene: TRBV5-1
clone size: -

CDR3 protein: CASSQDLGDRGFETQYF
J gene: TRBJ2-5
V gene: TRBV4-1
clone size: -

CDR3 protein: CASSIEPSPPRKQGYGYTF
J gene: TRBJ1-2
V gene: TRBV19
clone size: -

CDR3 protein: CASSPRQGFTDTQYF
J gene: TRBJ2-3
V gene: TRBV9
clone size: -

CDR3 protein: CASSYLGQSYGYTF
J gene: TRBJ1-2
V gene: TRBV5-1
clone size: -

CDR3 protein: CASSESTAQETQYF
J gene: TRBJ2-5
V gene: TRBV10-1
clone size: -

CDR3 protein: CASSQGVDSYTGELFF
J gene: TRBJ2-2
V gene: TRBV4-2
clone size: -

CDR3 protein: CASSQAQGFPSSYEQYF
J gene: TRBJ2-7
V gene: TRBV4-1
clone size: few

CDR3 protein: CASSLRGARETQYF
J gene: TRBJ2-5
V gene: TRBV5-4
clone size: -

CDR3 protein: CASSQDLVINEKLFF
J gene: TRBJ1-4
V gene: TRBV4-2
clone size: few

CDR3 protein: CASSLEQVTNTEAFF
J gene: TRBJ1-1
V gene: TRBV5-1
clone size: many

CDR3 protein: CASSELSYNSPLHF
J gene: TRBJ1-6
V gene: TRBV6-5
clone size: -

CDR3 protein: CASSPKVRTGAEQYF
J gene: TRBJ2-7
V gene: TRBV7-9
clone size: -

CDR3 protein: CASSIDRNTEAFF
J gene: TRBJ1-1
V gene: TRBV18
clone size: few

CDR3 protein: CASSLDEGRGGYTF
J gene: TRBJ1-2
V gene: TRBV5-1
clone size: -

CDR3 protein: CASSDLRGHTSGNTIYF
J gene: TRBJ1-3
V gene: TRBV6-1
clone size: -

CDR3 protein: CASRRGTDTQYF
J gene: TRBJ2-3
V gene: TRBV27
clone size: once

CDR3 protein: CASSRESGGVSGELFF
J gene: TRBJ2-2
V gene: TRBV7-9
clone size: few

CDR3 protein: CASSQNWASHPDTQYF
J gene: TRBJ2-3
V gene: TRBV14
clone size: -

CDR3 protein: CASTLERLAGAQETQYF
J gene: TRBJ2-5
V gene: TRBV7-9
clone size: -

CDR3 protein: CASSLGTSGDYEQYF
J gene: TRBJ2-7
V gene: TRBV5-1
clone size: -

CDR3 protein: CASTLRLGGETQYF
J gene: TRBJ2-5
V gene: TRBV27
clone size: -

CDR3 protein: CASRSTRGDTEAFF
J gene: TRBJ1-1
V gene: TRBV7-8
clone size: -

CDR3 protein: CASSTQGSSLGYTF
J gene: TRBJ1-2
V gene: TRBV6-6
clone size: few

CDR3 protein: CASSYYQGNTEAFF
J gene: TRBJ1-1
V gene: TRBV6-5
clone size: -

CDR3 protein: CASSKDSYGYTF
J gene: TRBJ1-2
V gene: TRBV7-9
clone size: -

CDR3 protein: CASSQEAAGASEKLFF
J gene: TRBJ1-4
V gene: TRBV4-2
clone size: few

CDR3 protein: CASESVTGNF
J gene: TRBJ2-7
V gene: TRBV6-5
clone size: -

CDR3 protein: CASSFPGGYGYTF
J gene: TRBJ1-2
V gene: TRBV5-4
clone size: -

CDR3 protein: CASSQVTGAGGASGEAFF
J gene: TRBJ1-1
V gene: TRBV4-1
clone size: -

CDR3 protein: CASSLYESNQPQHF
J gene: TRBJ1-5
V gene: TRBV18
clone size: -

CDR3 protein: CASSVTGVVWGVTGELFF
J gene: TRBJ2-2
V gene: TRBV25-1
clone size: -

CDR3 protein: CSVGEQETQYF
J gene: TRBJ2-5
V gene: TRBV20-1
clone size: -

CDR3 protein: CATARDSSYNEQFF
J gene: TRBJ2-1
V gene: TRBV2
clone size: medium-sized

CDR3 protein: CASSLGGAGNYGYTF
J gene: TRBJ1-2
V gene: TRBV6-1
clone size: -

CDR3 protein: CSAYGQGEAFF
J gene: TRBJ1-1
V gene: TRBV20-1
clone size: -

CDR3 protein: CASSQEEGAANYGYTF
J gene: TRBJ1-2
V gene: TRBV4-1
clone size: -

CDR3 protein: CASSLTGTGETQYF
J gene: TRBJ2-5
V gene: TRBV7-9
clone size: -

CDR3 protein: CASSFPGTEPIPYGYTF
J gene: TRBJ1-2
V gene: TRBV5-1
clone size: -

CDR3 protein: CASSEGQGGYYGYTF
J gene: TRBJ1-2
V gene: TRBV2
clone size: -

CDR3 protein: CASSQTGRDAPLHF
J gene: TRBJ1-6
V gene: TRBV18
clone size: few

CDR3 protein: CASRQGRDSPLHF
J gene: TRBJ1-6
V gene: TRBV6-5
clone size: -

CDR3 protein: CASSPNRQGSNQPQHF
J gene: TRBJ1-5
V gene: TRBV4-1
clone size: -

CDR3 protein: CASSFLQGFNYEQFF
J gene: TRBJ2-1
V gene: TRBV28
clone size: -

CDR3 protein: CASSLRRGADTQYF
J gene: TRBJ2-3
V gene: TRBV5-8
clone size: -

CDR3 protein: CASSDPGQGDEQYF
J gene: TRBJ2-7
V gene: TRBV10-1
clone size: few